This T cell receptor beta chain appears in the sequencing data of a study of control samples from healthy donors and cancer patients. Repertoires were generated with immunoSEQ multiplex PCR, while TCRdb's copy carries only in-frame clones and drops some. The repertoire holds 120,000 or so clones, with about 95% as singletons. CDR1 and CDR2 (germline): SGHTA, FQGNSA. The CDR3 runs 13 residues. Trimming shortened V by 8 bases and J by 6 bases, and 16 bases separated the two germline ends. The source of this sequence is a man aged 25-45 years in good health. The chain recombines TRBV7-2 with TRBJ1-1, with TRBD1 as a possible D gene (6 bases). Source material: blood. Here the CDR3 DNA reads TGTGCCAGCTGGAGAGGAGGGGGGTCTGAAGCTTTCTTT. As protein: CASWRGGGSEAFF. The full variable domain, completed using reference TRBV7-2 and TRBJ1-1, is GAGVSQSPSNKVTEKGKDVELRCDPISGHTALYWYRQSLGQGLEFLIYFQGNSAPDKSGLPSDRFSAERTGGSVSTLTIQRTQQEDSAVYLCASWRGGGSEAFFGQGTRLTVV.